These 15 T cell receptor beta chains came from one sample sequenced in a study of T cell responses to AZD1222 COVID-19 vaccine. The method was immunoSEQ multiplex PCR; TCRdb's version includes in-frame clones alone and lacks a portion of them. Among some 150,000 clones listed, approximately 90% were seen once. The sample consisted of peripheral blood, taken 28 days after the second AZD1222 dose. The origin of the receptors is an adult who received the AZD1222 COVID-19 vaccine.

This chain uses TRBV5-4 with TRBJ2-7, with 11 bases aligning to TRBD2. V dropped 3 bases and J dropped 3; count of bases not matched to a gene: 5. This CDR3 spans 15 amino acids. Germline-derived CDR1 and CDR2 are SGHNT and YYREEE (reference sequence). This CDR3 reads CASSSSSGRHYEQYF. In DNA, the CDR3 is TGTGCCAGCAGCTCCTCTAGCGGGAGGCACTACGAGCAGTACTTC.

The rearrangement uses TRBV7-9 and TRBJ2-1; no clear D. V lost 5 bases, J lost 6 bases, and 20 bases lay in between. The CDR3 length is 16 residues. CDR1 and CDR2 (germline): SEHNR, FQNEAQ (reference sequence). CDR3 loop: CASSTLTNDAVNEQFF. CDR3 sequence (DNA): TGTGCCAGCAGCACATTGACAAACGATGCCGTCAATGAGCAGTTCTTC.

The rearrangement uses TRBV24-1 and TRBJ2-1; 7 bases are shared with TRBD2. V shed 3 bases, J shed 7 bases, and the junction held 8 bases outside the gene matches. The CDR3 covers 15 residues. In germline, CDR1 is KGHDR, CDR2 SFDVKD. The CDR3 DNA reads as TGTGCCACCAGTGATATGCGGACTAGTTCAAATGAGCAGTTCTTC. It specifies CATSDMRTSSNEQFF.

The chain is built from TRBV27 and TRBJ2-1, with TRBD2 identical over 9 bases. V was pared by 6 bases and J by 3 bases, with 6 bases of the junction left unmatched. The CDR3 contains 15 residues. Germline V gives CDR1 MNHEY, CDR2 SMNVEV (reference sequence). CDR3 DNA: TGTGCCAGCAGATCGCCGCGGGAGGGCTACAATGAGCAGTTCTTC. It codes for CASRSPREGYNEQFF.

The chain joins TRBV6-6 to TRBJ2-2; tentative D call: TRBD1 (5 bases). Looked up from germline, CDR1 is MNHNY and CDR2 is SVGAGI (reference sequence). Trimming shortened V by 2 bases and J by 2 bases, and 12 bases separated the two germline ends. The CDR3 consists of 16 residues. CDR3 coding DNA: TGTGCCAGCAGTTACCCGGGTGGACAAAACACCGGGGAGCTGTTTTTT. Protein: CASSYPGGQNTGELFF.

V gene TRBV19 combines with J gene TRBJ1-5; D is unclear. Germline V CDR1 and CDR2: LNHDA, SQIVND (reference sequence). V was cut by 4 bases and J by 6 bases, with 7 bases left in between. The CDR3 is 12 amino acids. CDR3 in amino acids: CASSTRVQPQHF. The CDR3 region has the DNA TGTGCCAGTAGTACTAGGGTTCAGCCCCAGCATTTT.

The chain uses TRBV7-9 and TRBJ1-2, with D perhaps TRBD1 (5 bases). The CDR3 contains 15 residues. Germline V CDR1 and CDR2: SEHNR, FQNEAQ (reference sequence). Trimming took 5 bases from V and 6 from J, leaving 19 bases between them. Written as DNA, the CDR3 is TGTGCCAGCAGCCGAAGGTCGGGGGGAGAGGATGGCTACACCTTC. This gives the protein CASSRRSGGEDGYTF.

The chain joins TRBV9 to TRBJ2-1; TRBD2 matches 11 bases. Germline V CDR1 and CDR2: SGDLS, YYNGEE. This CDR3 contains 16 residues. The junction had 11 bases not matched to a gene; V was cut back by 4 bases and J by 8 bases. CDR3 sequence: CASSPDRLAGGDEQFF. The CDR3 coding sequence is TGTGCCAGCAGCCCCGATCGTCTAGCGGGAGGAGATGAGCAGTTCTTC.

The J gene is TRBJ2-3, the V gene TRBV3-1 (or the pseudogene TRBV3-2), with TRBD2 matching 9 bases. Looked up from germline, CDR1 is LGHDT and CDR2 is YNNKEL (reference sequence). V dropped 3 bases and J dropped 0; count of bases not matched to a gene: 10. The CDR3 is 18 residues long. The DNA of the CDR3 is TGTGCCAGCAGCCATACCGGGACTAGCTGGACTAGCACAGATACGCAGTATTTT. It is translated as CASSHTGTSWTSTDTQYF.

The chain couples TRBV30 to TRBJ2-5; tentatively, D is TRBD2 (6 bases). V shed 2 bases and J shed 3 bases, with 19 bases lying between them. The germline CDR1 and CDR2 sequences are GTSNPN and SVGIG (reference sequence). The CDR3 has 16 residues. In DNA, the CDR3 is TGTGCCTGGAGTACCGGCCTTGCGGGGAGAGAAGAGACCCAGTACTTC. Protein: CAWSTGLAGREETQYF.

The J gene is TRBJ1-6, the V gene TRBV15, with 7 bases identical to TRBD1. The V segment lost 6 bases and the J segment 10 bases; nucleotides outside the gene matches: 6. The CDR3 spans 13 residues. The germline CDR1 and CDR2 sequences are LNHNV and YYDKDF (reference sequence). The CDR3: CATRGQGDSPLHF. The DNA of the CDR3 is TGTGCCACCAGAGGTCAGGGGGACTCACCCCTCCACTTT.

This chain links TRBV7-6 with TRBJ2-3; the match to TRBD2 covers 7 bases. CDR3 length equals 13 residues. V shed 4 bases, J shed 3 bases, and the junction held 1 base outside the gene matches. Germline CDR1 is SGHVS and CDR2 is FNYEAQ. CDR3 nucleotides: TGTGCCAGCAGCTCCGGGGGGACAGATACGCAGTATTTT. This codes for CASSSGGTDTQYF. The full variable domain, rest sourced from reference TRBV7-6 and TRBJ2-3, is GAGVSQSPRYKVTKRGQDVALRCDPISGHVSLYWYRQALGQGPEFLTYFNYEAQQDKSGLPNDRFSAERPEGSISTLTIQRTEQRDSAMYRCASSSGGTDTQYFGPGTRLTVL.

The chain carries TRBV19 and TRBJ1-1; tentatively, D is TRBD1 (6 bases). From germline, CDR1 is LNHDA and CDR2 SQIVND (reference sequence). Trimming took off 7 bases at V and 4 bases at J, with 22 bases between the two ends. This CDR3 spans 16 amino acids. DNA for the CDR3: TGTGCCAGTATTAAATTACAGGGCGTGTCGGGCACTGAAGCTTTCTTT. This gives the protein CASIKLQGVSGTEAFF.

This clone has only a few counts. This rearrangement joins TRBV3-1 (or the pseudogene TRBV3-2) to TRBJ2-3, with 8 bases that match TRBD2. This CDR3 comprises 15 residues. Losses at the gene ends were 7 bases for V and 2 bases for J; bases not matched to a gene: 8. Germline lookup yields CDR1 LGHDT and CDR2 YNNKEL (reference sequence). As DNA, the CDR3 is TGTGCCAGCACCCCCAGCGGGAGATACACAGATACGCAGTATTTT. It specifies CASTPSGRYTDTQYF.

The chain couples TRBV25-1 to TRBJ2-1, with 9 nucleotides matching TRBD1. The J segment lost 4 bases and the V segment lost 6 bases, leaving 13 bases of the junction unmatched. The length of the CDR3 is 17 residues. Germline V gives CDR1 MGHDK, CDR2 SYGVNS. In DNA form, the CDR3 reads TGTGCCAGCAGACCAGACTCCGGGACAGGGCTTTACAATGAGCAGTTCTTC. Translation gives CASRPDSGTGLYNEQFF. Together with reference TRBV25-1 and TRBJ2-1, the CDR3 gives the full variable domain: EADIYQTPRYLVIGTGKKITLECSQTMGHDKMYWYQQDPGMELHLIHYSYGVNSTEKGDLSSESTVSRIRTEHFPLTLESARPSHTSQYLCASRPDSGTGLYNEQFFGPGTRLTVL.